This T cell receptor beta chain was obtained from a study of blood T cell repertoires in COVID-19. Overall study: Acute-phase and convalescent COVID-19 samples originated in the United States, Italy and Spain.

The CDR3 loop spans 14 amino acids. V shed 0 bases and J shed 4 bases, with 8 bases lying between them. The V gene's germline CDR1 is LNHDA and CDR2 SQIVND (reference sequence). Sequencing used immunoSEQ multiplex PCR; TCRdb keeps in-frame clones, though not all of them. The table records roughly 49,000 clones, about nine tenths of them present only once. The specimen was peripheral blood. The TCR sequence derives from a man aged 45-65 years with active COVID-19. The chain combines TRBV19 with TRBJ2-3; a weak D match, TRBD1 (5 bases). The CDR3 region is CASSIDRVADTQYF. CDR3 DNA: TGTGCCAGTAGTATAGACAGGGTCGCAGATACGCAGTATTTT.